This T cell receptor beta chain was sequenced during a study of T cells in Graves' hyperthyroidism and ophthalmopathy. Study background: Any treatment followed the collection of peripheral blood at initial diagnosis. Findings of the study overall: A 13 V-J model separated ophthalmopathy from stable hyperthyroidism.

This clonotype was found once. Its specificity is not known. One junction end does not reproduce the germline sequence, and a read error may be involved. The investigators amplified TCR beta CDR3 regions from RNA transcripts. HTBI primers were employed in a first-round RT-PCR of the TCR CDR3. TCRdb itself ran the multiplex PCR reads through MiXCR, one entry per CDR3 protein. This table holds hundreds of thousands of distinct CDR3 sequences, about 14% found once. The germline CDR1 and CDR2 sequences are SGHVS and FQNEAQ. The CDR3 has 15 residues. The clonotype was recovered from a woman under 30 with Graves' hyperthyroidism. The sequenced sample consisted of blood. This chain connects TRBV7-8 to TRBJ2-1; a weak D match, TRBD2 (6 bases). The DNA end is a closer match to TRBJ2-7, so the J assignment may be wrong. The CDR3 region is CASTWGVGPYNEQYF. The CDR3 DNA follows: TGCGCCAGCACTTGGGGGGTAGGGCCCTACAATGAGCAGTACTTC.